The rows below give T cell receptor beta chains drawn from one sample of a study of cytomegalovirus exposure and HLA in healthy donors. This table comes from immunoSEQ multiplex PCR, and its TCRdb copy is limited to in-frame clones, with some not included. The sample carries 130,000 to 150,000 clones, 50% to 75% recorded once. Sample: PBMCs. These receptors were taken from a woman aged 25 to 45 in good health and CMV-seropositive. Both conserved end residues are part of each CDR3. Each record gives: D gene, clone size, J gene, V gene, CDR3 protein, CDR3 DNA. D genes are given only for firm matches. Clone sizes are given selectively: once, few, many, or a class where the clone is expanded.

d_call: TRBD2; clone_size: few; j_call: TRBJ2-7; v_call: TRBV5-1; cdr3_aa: CASSLLAGDEQYF; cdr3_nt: TGCGCCAGCAGCTTACTAGCGGGGGACGAGCAGTACTTC
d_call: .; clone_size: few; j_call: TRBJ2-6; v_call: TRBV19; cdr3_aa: CASSPLNAEGANVLTF; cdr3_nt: TGTGCCAGTAGTCCACTAAACGCGGAAGGGGCCAACGTCCTGACTTTC
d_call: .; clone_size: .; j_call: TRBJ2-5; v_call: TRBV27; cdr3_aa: CASSLDRISAETQYF; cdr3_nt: TGTGCCAGCAGTTTGGACAGAATAAGTGCAGAGACCCAGTACTTC
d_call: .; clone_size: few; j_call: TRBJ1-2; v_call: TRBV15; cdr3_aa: CATSAGAYGYTF; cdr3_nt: TGTGCCACTTCCGCGGGGGCGTATGGCTACACCTTC
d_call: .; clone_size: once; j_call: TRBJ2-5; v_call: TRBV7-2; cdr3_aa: CASRQGGVETQYF; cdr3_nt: TGTGCCAGCAGGCAGGGAGGCGTAGAGACCCAGTACTTC
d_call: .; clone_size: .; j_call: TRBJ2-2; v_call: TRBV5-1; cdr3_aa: CASSLGGFSLRVTGELFF; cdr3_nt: TGCGCCAGCAGCTTGGGGGGTTTCTCTCTCAGGGTCACCGGGGAGCTGTTTTTT
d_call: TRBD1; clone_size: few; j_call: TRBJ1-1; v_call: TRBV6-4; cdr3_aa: CASTQTGGSNTEAFF; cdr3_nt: TGTGCCAGCACCCAGACAGGGGGATCGAACACTGAAGCTTTCTTT
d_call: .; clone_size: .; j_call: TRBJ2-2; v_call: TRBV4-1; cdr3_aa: CASSQESTAYTGELFF; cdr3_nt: TGCGCCAGCAGCCAAGAGTCCACAGCATACACCGGGGAGCTGTTTTTT
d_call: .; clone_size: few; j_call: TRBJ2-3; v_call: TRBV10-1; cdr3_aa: CASSARGWDTQYF; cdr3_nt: TGCGCCAGCAGTGCACGGGGGTGGGATACGCAGTATTTT
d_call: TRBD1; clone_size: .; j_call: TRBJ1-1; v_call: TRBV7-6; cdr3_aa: CASSLAGGNTEAFF; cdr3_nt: TGTGCCAGCAGCCTGGCAGGGGGGAACACTGAAGCTTTCTTT
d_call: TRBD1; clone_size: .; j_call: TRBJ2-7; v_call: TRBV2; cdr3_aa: CASKWETGLIGQYF; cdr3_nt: TGTGCCAGCAAGTGGGAGACAGGGCTTATTGGGCAGTACTTC
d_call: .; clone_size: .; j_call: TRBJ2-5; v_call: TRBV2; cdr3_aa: CASSTLTVQETQYF; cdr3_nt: TGTGCCAGCAGTACCCTCACGGTGCAAGAGACCCAGTACTTC
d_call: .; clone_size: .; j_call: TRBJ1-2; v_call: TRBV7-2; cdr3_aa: CASSSVFTGRNGYTF; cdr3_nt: TGTGCCAGCAGCTCCGTCTTTACAGGGAGAAACGGCTACACCTTC
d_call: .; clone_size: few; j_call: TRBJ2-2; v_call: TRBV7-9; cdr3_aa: CASNIFNIHQNTGELFF; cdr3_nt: TGTGCCAGCAACATTTTTAATATCCACCAGAACACCGGGGAGCTGTTTTTT
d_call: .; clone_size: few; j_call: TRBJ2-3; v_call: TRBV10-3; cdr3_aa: CAITADTDTQYF; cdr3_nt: TGTGCCATCACCGCAGACACAGATACGCAGTATTTT
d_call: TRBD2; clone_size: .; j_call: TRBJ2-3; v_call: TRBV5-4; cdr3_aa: CASSLRLAGGTDTQYF; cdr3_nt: TGTGCCAGCAGCTTGCGACTAGCGGGGGGCACAGATACGCAGTATTTT
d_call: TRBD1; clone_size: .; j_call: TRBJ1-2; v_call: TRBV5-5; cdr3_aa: CASSFYRQGGNYGYTF; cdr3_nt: TGTGCCAGCAGCTTTTATAGACAGGGCGGTAACTATGGCTACACCTTC
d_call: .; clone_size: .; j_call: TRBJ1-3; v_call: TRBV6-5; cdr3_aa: CASSWGDGTAGNTIYF; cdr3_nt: TGTGCCAGCAGTTGGGGGGACGGAACCGCTGGAAACACCATATATTTT
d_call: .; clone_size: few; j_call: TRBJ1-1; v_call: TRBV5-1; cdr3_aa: CASSPRLNTEAFF; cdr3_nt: TGCGCCAGCAGCCCCAGGTTGAACACTGAAGCTTTCTTT
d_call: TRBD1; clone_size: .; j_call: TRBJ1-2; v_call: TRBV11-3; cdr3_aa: CASSGRSTGIYGYTF; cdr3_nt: TGTGCCAGCAGCGGACGATCGACAGGGATCTATGGCTACACCTTC